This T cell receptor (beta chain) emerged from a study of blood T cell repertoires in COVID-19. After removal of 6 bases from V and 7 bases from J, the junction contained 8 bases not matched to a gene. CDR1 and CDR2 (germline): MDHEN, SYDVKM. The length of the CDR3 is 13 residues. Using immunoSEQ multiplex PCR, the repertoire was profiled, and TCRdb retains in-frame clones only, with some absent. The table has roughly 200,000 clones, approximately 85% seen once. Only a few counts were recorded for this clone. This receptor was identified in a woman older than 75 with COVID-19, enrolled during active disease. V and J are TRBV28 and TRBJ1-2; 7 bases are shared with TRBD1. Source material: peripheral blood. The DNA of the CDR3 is TGTGCCAGCAGCAGCGACAGGGTAACTGGCTACACCTTC. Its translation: CASSSDRVTGYTF.